This T cell receptor beta chain comes out of a study of neurological immune-mediated disorders. Study findings and constraints: HTLV-1-associated myelopathy ranked highest for TCR clonal expansion and multiple sclerosis lowest, beneath healthy controls.

This clonotype was seen many times. Its specificity is not known. Synthesis of cDNA was performed by 5'RACE using 10-nucleotide random UMIs. TCRdb used MiXCR to reprocess the 5' RACE reads, holding one entry per CDR3 protein. In the table there are 95,000 to 110,000 distinct CDR3 sequences, approximately 11% of which are singletons. The ends were cut back, 3 bases at V and 5 bases at J, with 13 bases in the middle. CDR3 size: 15 residues. Time point denoted: longitudinal time-point 3. Unsorted libraries were prepared from 2 million PBMCs held at -80 C. The chain carries TRBV12-3 or TRBV12-4 and TRBJ2-2; possibly TRBD1 or TRBD2 for D (6 bases each). Sequencing was done on a sample of PBMCs. The sequence came from a female donor with HTLV-1-associated myelopathy (HAM/TSP). The CDR3 nucleotides are TGTGCCAGCAGTTTCAGGAGGGGGAAAACCGGGGAGCTGTTTTTT. It translates to CASSFRRGKTGELFF.